The clone carrying this T cell receptor beta chain was picked up one time. This sample is drawn from a study of blood T cell repertoires in COVID-19. This table comes from immunoSEQ multiplex PCR, and its TCRdb copy is limited to in-frame clones, with some not included. Of fewer than 300,000 clones in the sample, 80% to 95% were seen once. The sequencing input was peripheral blood. The sequence derives from a woman aged 25 to 39 with COVID-19, enrolled during active disease.

The CDR3 is CASSPGTANTEAFF. DNA for the CDR3: TGCGCCAGCAGCCCCGGGACAGCGAACACTGAAGCTTTCTTT. This chain links TRBV5-1 with TRBJ1-1; TRBD1 aligns across 7 bases. CDR1 is SGHRS, CDR2 YFSETQ, per germline. This CDR3 spans 14 amino acids. V lost 4 bases, J lost 1 base, and 4 bases stayed unmatched.